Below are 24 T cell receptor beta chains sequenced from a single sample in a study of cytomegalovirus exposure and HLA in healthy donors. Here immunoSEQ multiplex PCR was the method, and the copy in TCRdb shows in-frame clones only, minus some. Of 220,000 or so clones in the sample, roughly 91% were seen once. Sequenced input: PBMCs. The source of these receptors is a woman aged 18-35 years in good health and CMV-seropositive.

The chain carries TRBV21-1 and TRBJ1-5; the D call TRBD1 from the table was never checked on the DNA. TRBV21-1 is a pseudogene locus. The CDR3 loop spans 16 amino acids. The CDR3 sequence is CASSIKGVRGNQPQHF. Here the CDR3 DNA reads TGTGCCAGCAGCATAAAAGGGGTAAGGGGCAATCAGCCCCAGCATTTT.

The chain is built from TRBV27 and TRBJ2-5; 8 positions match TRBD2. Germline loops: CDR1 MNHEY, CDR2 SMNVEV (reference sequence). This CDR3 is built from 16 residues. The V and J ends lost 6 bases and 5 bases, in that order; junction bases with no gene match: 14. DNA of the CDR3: TGTGCCAGCAGCATCTCGGGACTAGTAGTGACGGAGACCCAGTACTTC. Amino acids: CASSISGLVVTETQYF.

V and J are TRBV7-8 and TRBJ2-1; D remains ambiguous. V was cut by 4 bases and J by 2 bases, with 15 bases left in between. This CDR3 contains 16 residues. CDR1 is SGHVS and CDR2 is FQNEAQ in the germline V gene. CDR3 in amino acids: CASSSKRSGTYNEQFF. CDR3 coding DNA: TGTGCCAGCAGCTCGAAAAGGAGTGGCACCTACAATGAGCAGTTCTTC.

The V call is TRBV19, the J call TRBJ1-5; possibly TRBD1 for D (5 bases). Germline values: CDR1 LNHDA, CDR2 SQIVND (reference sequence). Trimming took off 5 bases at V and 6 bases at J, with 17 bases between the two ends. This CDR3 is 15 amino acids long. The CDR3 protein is CASSPGTGDGQPQHF. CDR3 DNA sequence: TGTGCCAGTAGTCCCGGGACGGGGGACGGTCAGCCCCAGCATTTT.

This CDR3 is CASSLFTGSQQPQHF. CDR3 nucleotide sequence: TGTGCCAGCAGTTTATTTACGGGATCTCAGCAGCCCCAGCATTTT. The rearrangement links TRBV28 to TRBJ1-5; D gene ambiguous. CDR1 MDHEN and CDR2 SYDVKM come from the germline V gene. Trimming removed 1 base at V and 7 bases at J, with 14 bases between. The CDR3 is 15 residues long.

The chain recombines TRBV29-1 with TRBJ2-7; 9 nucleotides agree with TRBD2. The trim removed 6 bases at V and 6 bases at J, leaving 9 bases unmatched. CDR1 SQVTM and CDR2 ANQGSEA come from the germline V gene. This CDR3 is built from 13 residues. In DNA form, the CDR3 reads TGCAGCGTCCAAGCGGGAGGTCGTGCCGAGCAGTACTTC. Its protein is CSVQAGGRAEQYF.

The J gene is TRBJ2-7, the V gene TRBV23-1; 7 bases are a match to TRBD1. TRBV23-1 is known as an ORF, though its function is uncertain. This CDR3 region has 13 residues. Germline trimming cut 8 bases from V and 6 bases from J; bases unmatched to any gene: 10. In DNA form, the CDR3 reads TGCGCCAGCGAATACCCAACAGGGGCCGAGCAGTACTTC. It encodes CASEYPTGAEQYF.

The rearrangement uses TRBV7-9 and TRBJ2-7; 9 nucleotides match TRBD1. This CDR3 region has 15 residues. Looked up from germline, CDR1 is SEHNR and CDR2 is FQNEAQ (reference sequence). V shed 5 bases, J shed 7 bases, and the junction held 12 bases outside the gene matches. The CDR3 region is CASSTYRGQVGEQYF. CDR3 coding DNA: TGTGCCAGCAGCACTTACAGGGGGCAAGTGGGAGAGCAGTACTTC.

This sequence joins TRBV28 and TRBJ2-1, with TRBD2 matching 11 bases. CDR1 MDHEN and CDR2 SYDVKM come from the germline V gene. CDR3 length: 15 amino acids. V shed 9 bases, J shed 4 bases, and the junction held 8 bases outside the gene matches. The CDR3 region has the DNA TGTGCCAGTATAATAGCGGGAGGGCCGTACAATGAGCAGTTCTTC. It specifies CASIIAGGPYNEQFF.

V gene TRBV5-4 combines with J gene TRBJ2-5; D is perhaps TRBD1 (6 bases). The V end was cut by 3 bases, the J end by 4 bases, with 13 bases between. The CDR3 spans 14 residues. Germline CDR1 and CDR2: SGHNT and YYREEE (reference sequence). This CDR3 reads CASSSSGVPETQYF. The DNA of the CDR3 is TGTGCCAGCAGCTCCTCAGGGGTCCCAGAGACCCAGTACTTC.

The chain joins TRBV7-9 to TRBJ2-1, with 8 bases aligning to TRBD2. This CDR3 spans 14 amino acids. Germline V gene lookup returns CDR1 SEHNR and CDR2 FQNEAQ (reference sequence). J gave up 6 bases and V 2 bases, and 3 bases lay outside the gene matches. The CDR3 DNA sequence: TGTGCCAGCAGCTTAAGGGGACTAGTCAATGAGCAGTTCTTC. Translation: CASSLRGLVNEQFF.

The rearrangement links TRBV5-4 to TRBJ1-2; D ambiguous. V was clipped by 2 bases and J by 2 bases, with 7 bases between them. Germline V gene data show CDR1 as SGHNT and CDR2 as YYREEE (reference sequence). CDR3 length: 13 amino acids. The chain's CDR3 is CASSFLGNYGYTF. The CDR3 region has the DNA TGTGCCAGCAGCTTTCTTGGCAACTATGGCTACACCTTC.

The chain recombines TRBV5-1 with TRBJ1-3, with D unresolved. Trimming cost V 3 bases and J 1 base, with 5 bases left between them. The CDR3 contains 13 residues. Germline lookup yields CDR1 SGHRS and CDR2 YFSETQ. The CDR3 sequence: CASSSTSGNTIYF. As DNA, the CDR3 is TGCGCCAGCAGCTCGACTTCTGGAAACACCATATATTTT.

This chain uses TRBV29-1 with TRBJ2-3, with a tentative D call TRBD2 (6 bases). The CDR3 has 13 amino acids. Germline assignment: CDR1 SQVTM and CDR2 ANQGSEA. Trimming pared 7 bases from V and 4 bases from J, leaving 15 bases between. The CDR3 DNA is TGCAGCGATGTCCGGGGGAACTCAGATACGCAGTATTTT. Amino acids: CSDVRGNSDTQYF.

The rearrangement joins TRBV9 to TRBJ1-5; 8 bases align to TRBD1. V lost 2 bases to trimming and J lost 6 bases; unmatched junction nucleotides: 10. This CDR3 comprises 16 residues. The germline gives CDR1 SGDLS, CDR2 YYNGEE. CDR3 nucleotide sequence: TGTGCCAGCAGCGTGGATGGACAGGGAAATTTTCAGCCCCAGCATTTT. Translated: CASSVDGQGNFQPQHF. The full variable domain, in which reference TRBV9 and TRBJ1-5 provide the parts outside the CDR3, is DSGVTQTPKHLITATGQRVTLRCSPRSGDLSVYWYQQSLDQGLQFLIQYYNGEERAKGNILERFSAQQFPDLHSELNLSSLELGDSALYFCASSVDGQGNFQPQHFGDGTRLSIL.

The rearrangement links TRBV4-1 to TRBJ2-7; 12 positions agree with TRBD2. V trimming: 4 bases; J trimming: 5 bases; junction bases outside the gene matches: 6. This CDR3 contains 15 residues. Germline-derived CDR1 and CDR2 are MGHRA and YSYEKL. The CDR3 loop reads CASSRLAGETNEQYF. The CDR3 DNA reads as TGCGCCAGCAGCCGACTAGCGGGAGAAACGAACGAGCAGTACTTC.

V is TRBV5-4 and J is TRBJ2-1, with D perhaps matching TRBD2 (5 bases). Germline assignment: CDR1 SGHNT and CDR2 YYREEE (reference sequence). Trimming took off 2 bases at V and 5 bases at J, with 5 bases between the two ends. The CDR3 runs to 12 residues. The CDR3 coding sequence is TGTGCCAGCAGCTTCGGGGACAATGAGCAGTTCTTC. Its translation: CASSFGDNEQFF.

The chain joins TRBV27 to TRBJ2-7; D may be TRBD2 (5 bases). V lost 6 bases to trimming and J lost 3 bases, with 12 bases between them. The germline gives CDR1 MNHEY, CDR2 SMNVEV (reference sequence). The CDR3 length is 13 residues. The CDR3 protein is CASSPGLNYEQYF. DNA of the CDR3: TGTGCCAGCAGCCCGGGATTGAACTACGAGCAGTACTTC.

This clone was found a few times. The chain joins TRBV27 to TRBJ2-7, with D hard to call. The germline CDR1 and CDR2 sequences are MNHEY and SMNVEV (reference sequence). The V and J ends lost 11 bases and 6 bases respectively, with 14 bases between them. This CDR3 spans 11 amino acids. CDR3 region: CAGALSCEQYF. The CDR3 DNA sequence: TGTGCCGGAGCACTCAGTTGCGAGCAGTACTTC.

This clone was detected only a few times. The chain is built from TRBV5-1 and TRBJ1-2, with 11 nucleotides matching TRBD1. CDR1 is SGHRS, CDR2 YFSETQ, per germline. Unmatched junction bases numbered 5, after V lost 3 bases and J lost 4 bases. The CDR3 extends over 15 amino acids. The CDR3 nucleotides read TGCGCCAGCAGCTCCGGGACAGGGGGAGTCTATGGCTACACCTTC. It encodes CASSSGTGGVYGYTF.

DNA for the CDR3: TGTGCCAGCTCACCACCAATCGCCTACGAGCAGTACTTC. Amino acid sequence: CASSPPIAYEQYF. V is TRBV18 and J is TRBJ2-7; no definite D call. The CDR3 is 13 amino acids. Germline assignment: CDR1 KGHSH and CDR2 LQKENI. V dropped 0 bases and J dropped 2 bases, with 5 bases sitting between them.

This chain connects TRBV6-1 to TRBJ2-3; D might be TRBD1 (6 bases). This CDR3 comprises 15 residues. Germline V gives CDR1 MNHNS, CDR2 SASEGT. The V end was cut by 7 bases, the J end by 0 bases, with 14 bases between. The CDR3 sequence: CASTSEGGSTDTQYF. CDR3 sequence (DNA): TGTGCCAGCACTAGTGAAGGGGGTAGCACAGATACGCAGTATTTT.

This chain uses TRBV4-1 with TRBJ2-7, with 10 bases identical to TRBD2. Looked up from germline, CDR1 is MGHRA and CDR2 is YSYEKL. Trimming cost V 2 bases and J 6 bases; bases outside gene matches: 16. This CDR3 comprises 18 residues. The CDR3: CASSQPFPRLAGVGEQYF. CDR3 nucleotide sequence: TGCGCCAGCAGCCAACCCTTTCCGAGGCTAGCGGGAGTAGGCGAGCAGTACTTC.

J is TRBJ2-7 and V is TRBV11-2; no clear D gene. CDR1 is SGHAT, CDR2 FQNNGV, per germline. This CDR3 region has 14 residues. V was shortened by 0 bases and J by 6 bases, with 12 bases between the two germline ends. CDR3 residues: CASSLDPAWPEQYF. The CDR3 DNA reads TGTGCCAGCAGCTTAGATCCCGCCTGGCCCGAGCAGTACTTC. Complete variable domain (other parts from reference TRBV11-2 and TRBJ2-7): EAGVAQSPRYKIIEKRQSVAFWCNPISGHATLYWYQQILGQGPKLLIQFQNNGVVDDSQLPKDRFSAERLKGVDSTLKIQPAKLEDSAVYLCASSLDPAWPEQYFGPGTRLTVT.